These T cell receptor beta chains were read from a single sample in a study of prognosis after radiotherapy for stage I lung cancer. Each CDR3 protein is one row after TCRdb ran MiXCR on the multiplex PCR reads. The sample holds 14,000 or so distinct CDR3 sequences, around half seen once. The sequencing used PBMCs, collected before or after stereotactic body radiation therapy (not recorded which). Receptor source: a donor aged 50 or older with non-small cell lung cancer. Each CDR3 is given with its conserved first and last residue. A D gene is named only where the DNA matches it firmly. Clone size is stated in some rows and not others, as once, few, many or a class when expanded.

clone_size d_call j_call v_call cdr3_nt cdr3_aa
- - TRBJ1-1 TRBV6-8 TGTGCCAGCAGTTCCCAGGAAGGGAGGGGAACTGAAGCTTTCTTT CASSSQEGRGTEAFF
many - TRBJ2-2 TRBV20-1 TGCAGTGTCTCTCACGCGAACACCGGGGAGCTGTTTTTT CSVSHANTGELFF
- TRBD1 TRBJ2-1 TRBV7-9 TGTGCCAGCAGCTTCGGACAGGGGCCCAAGAGATCCTACAATGAGCAGTTCTTC CASSFGQGPKRSYNEQFF
many - TRBJ1-5 TRBV6-1 TGTGCCGCTCATACAGGGATTCGGAATCAGCCCCAGCATTTT CAAHTGIRNQPQHF
many - TRBJ1-1 TRBV12-3/TRBV12-4 TGTGCCAGCAGTCCTGGGAGCCACACTGAAGCTTTCTTT CASSPGSHTEAFF
many - TRBJ2-7 TRBV5-5 TGTGCCAGCAGCTACAAACAGGGAGACGCCTACGAGCAGTACTTC CASSYKQGDAYEQYF
many - TRBJ2-5 TRBV12-3/TRBV12-4 TGTGCCAGCAGTTTAGTACAGCAAGAGACCCAGTACTTC CASSLVQQETQYF
many - TRBJ1-5 TRBV12-3/TRBV12-4 TGTGCCAGCAGCCCAAAGGGGGTCGGGCATCAGCCCCAGCATTTT CASSPKGVGHQPQHF
- - TRBJ2-7 TRBV2 TGTGCCAGCAGGACGGTACCCGCGTACGAGCAGTACTTC CASRTVPAYEQYF
medium-sized - TRBJ2-2 TRBV28 TGTGCCAGCAGACCGGACCTAACCGGGGAGCTGTTTTTT CASRPDLTGELFF
medium-sized - TRBJ1-1 TRBV28 TGTGCCAGCAGACAAAACACTGAAGCTTTCTTT CASRQNTEAFF
many - TRBJ2-3 TRBV5-8 TGTGCCAGCAGCTTGGGGGCCGGGAGCACGCAGTATTTT CASSLGAGSTQYF
- - TRBJ2-1 TRBV28 TGTGCCAGCTCGCGACCCGGGACTCCTTACCGGAATGAGCAGTTCTTC CASSRPGTPYRNEQFF
many - TRBJ1-6 TRBV5-1 TGCGCCAGCAGTGAGGGGGCCTATAATTCACCCCTCCACTTT CASSEGAYNSPLHF
many - TRBJ2-6 TRBV5-1 TGCGCCAGCAGCCAGGGATCTGGGGCCAACGTCCTGACTTTC CASSQGSGANVLTF
many - TRBJ2-7 TRBV11-2 TGTGCCAGCAGCCTCTTGGCAGGGAAGTCCTACGAGCAGTACTTC CASSLLAGKSYEQYF
- TRBD2 TRBJ2-1 TRBV20-1 TGCAGTGCTAGGGGGACTAGCGGGGGGGCCTTGAATGAGCAGTTCTTC CSARGTSGGALNEQFF